The T cell receptor (beta chain) under discussion was sequenced for a study of CD4 T cells in relation to SARS-CoV-2 and coronaviruses. Notes on the study in general: Pre-pandemic and post-infection samples never came from the same donor. According to naive versus memory sequencing, detected responses are memory recall, not newly primed.

About this clone: Its specificity is unknown.

The method was immunoSEQ multiplex PCR; TCRdb's version includes in-frame clones alone and lacks a portion of them. This table has around 11,000 clones, over 70% appearing once. This CDR3 region has 15 residues. Germline lookup yields CDR1 SGHNT and CDR2 YYREEE (reference sequence). The germline V and J ends were trimmed by 0 bases and 2 bases, with 8 bases remaining between them. This chain uses TRBV5-4 with TRBJ1-4; perhaps TRBD1 as D (5 bases). The source is an adult with COVID-19. The sequenced sample was naive CD4+ T cells from PBMCs. Subset denoted: naive CD4+ T cells isolated by negative enrichment. The CDR3 reads CASSLAGTTNEKLFF. In nucleotides, the CDR3 is TGTGCCAGCAGCTTGGCCGGGACTACTAATGAAAAACTGTTTTTT.